The clone carrying this T cell receptor (beta chain) was observed at least ten times. The record originates from a study of T cells in Graves' hyperthyroidism and ophthalmopathy. The wider study: Sampling of peripheral blood happened at initial diagnosis, prior to any treatment.

TCR beta CDR3 sequences were amplified from RNA transcripts. With the HTBI primer set, the TCR CDR3 went through a first round of RT-PCR. MiXCR, applied by TCRdb to the multiplex PCR reads, yields one record per CDR3 protein. The sample records a few hundred thousand distinct CDR3 sequences, about 19% being singletons. The V segment lost 1 base and the J segment 4 bases; nucleotides outside the gene matches: 6. The germline gives CDR1 SGHRS, CDR2 YFSETQ. The CDR3 is made up of 16 amino acids. Each diagnosis was grounded in clinical symptoms, serum thyroxine and TRAb, thyroid ultrasound, and orbital computed tomography.

Sequencing input: blood. The receptor was isolated from a woman aged 18 to 35 with Graves' hyperthyroidism. The rearrangement uses TRBV5-1 and TRBJ2-1; 9 positions agree with TRBD2. This CDR3 is CASSLQAGGSYNEQFF. The CDR3 DNA sequence: TGCGCCAGCAGCTTGCAAGCGGGGGGATCTTACAATGAGCAGTTCTTC.